The rows below give T cell receptor beta chains drawn from one sample of a study of identical twins. TCRdb re-analysed the 5' RACE reads in MiXCR, keeping a single row per CDR3 protein. The data hold 250,000 to 350,000 distinct CDR3 sequences, with about 8.9% observed a single time. The data were also submitted as part of a second study, on yellow fever vaccine responses in identical twins.

The sequenced sample was memory (CD45RO+) T cells sorted from blood. Receptors originate from a woman aged 18 to 35 in good health. The CDR3 runs from the conserved cysteine through the conserved F or W. A D gene is named only where the DNA matches it firmly. For some rows the clone size is stated as once, few or many, or as a class when expanded; others skip it.

d_call: NA
v_call: TRBV20-1
j_call: TRBJ2-3
clone_size: once
cdr3_aa: CSARGRSTDTQYF
cdr3_nt: TGCAGTGCTAGAGGTAGAAGCACAGATACGCAGTATTTT

d_call: NA
v_call: TRBV24-1
j_call: TRBJ2-1
clone_size: few
cdr3_aa: CATSPLGSNEQFF
cdr3_nt: TGTGCCACCAGCCCTCTCGGGAGCAATGAGCAGTTCTTC

d_call: NA
v_call: TRBV12-3/TRBV12-4
j_call: TRBJ2-2
clone_size: many
cdr3_aa: CASSLRDTGELFF
cdr3_nt: TGTGCCAGCAGTTTACGTGATACCGGGGAGCTGTTTTTT

d_call: TRBD1
v_call: TRBV19
j_call: TRBJ2-6
clone_size: NA
cdr3_aa: CASSPGQAIGANVLTF
cdr3_nt: TGTGCCAGTAGTCCCGGACAGGCGATCGGGGCCAACGTCCTGACTTTC

d_call: NA
v_call: TRBV5-1
j_call: TRBJ2-3
clone_size: many
cdr3_aa: CASSPDTTDTQYF
cdr3_nt: TGCGCCAGCAGCCCGGACACCACAGATACGCAGTATTTT

d_call: TRBD1
v_call: TRBV5-1
j_call: TRBJ2-3
clone_size: many
cdr3_aa: CASSLSPGQGRSTDTQYF
cdr3_nt: TGCGCCAGCAGCCTAAGCCCGGGACAGGGGCGATCCACAGATACGCAGTATTTT

d_call: NA
v_call: TRBV7-6
j_call: TRBJ2-1
clone_size: NA
cdr3_aa: CASSLLAVTYNEQFF
cdr3_nt: TGTGCCAGCAGCCTACTAGCAGTTACTTACAATGAGCAGTTCTTC

d_call: NA
v_call: TRBV7-3
j_call: TRBJ2-7
clone_size: many
cdr3_aa: CASSPGMGTYEQYF
cdr3_nt: TGTGCCAGCAGCCCAGGGATGGGGACCTACGAGCAGTACTTC

d_call: TRBD1
v_call: TRBV7-8
j_call: TRBJ2-1
clone_size: NA
cdr3_aa: CASMPRGTGIANGQFF
cdr3_nt: TGTGCCAGCATGCCCCGAGGGACAGGGATAGCCAATGGGCAGTTCTTC

d_call: TRBD1
v_call: TRBV4-1
j_call: TRBJ1-6
clone_size: NA
cdr3_aa: CASSQVGTGYSPLHF
cdr3_nt: TGCGCCAGCAGCCAAGTCGGGACAGGCTATTCACCCCTCCACTTT

d_call: TRBD2
v_call: TRBV20-1
j_call: TRBJ2-3
clone_size: few
cdr3_aa: CSARSGTSGSTDTQYF
cdr3_nt: TGCAGTGCTAGATCCGGGACTAGCGGGAGCACAGATACGCAGTATTTT

d_call: NA
v_call: TRBV5-4
j_call: TRBJ2-2
clone_size: NA
cdr3_aa: CASSLRWGVNTGELFF
cdr3_nt: TGTGCCAGCAGCTTAAGATGGGGCGTAAATACCGGGGAGCTGTTTTTT

d_call: NA
v_call: TRBV7-2
j_call: TRBJ2-3
clone_size: few
cdr3_aa: CASSLFGTGSSTDTQYF
cdr3_nt: TGTGCCAGCAGCTTATTCGGTACAGGGTCTAGCACAGATACGCAGTATTTT

d_call: TRBD2
v_call: TRBV24-1
j_call: TRBJ2-1
clone_size: NA
cdr3_aa: CATSDILAGGYEQFF
cdr3_nt: TGTGCCACCAGTGACATACTAGCGGGAGGGTATGAGCAGTTCTTC

d_call: NA
v_call: TRBV3-1
j_call: TRBJ1-1
clone_size: NA
cdr3_aa: CASGSGTANTEAFF
cdr3_nt: TGTGCCAGCGGAAGTGGGACCGCGAACACTGAAGCTTTCTTT

d_call: TRBD2
v_call: TRBV4-1
j_call: TRBJ2-1
clone_size: few
cdr3_aa: CASSLPGLQVVEQFF
cdr3_nt: TGCGCCAGCAGCCTTCCGGGACTACAGGTGGTTGAGCAGTTCTTC